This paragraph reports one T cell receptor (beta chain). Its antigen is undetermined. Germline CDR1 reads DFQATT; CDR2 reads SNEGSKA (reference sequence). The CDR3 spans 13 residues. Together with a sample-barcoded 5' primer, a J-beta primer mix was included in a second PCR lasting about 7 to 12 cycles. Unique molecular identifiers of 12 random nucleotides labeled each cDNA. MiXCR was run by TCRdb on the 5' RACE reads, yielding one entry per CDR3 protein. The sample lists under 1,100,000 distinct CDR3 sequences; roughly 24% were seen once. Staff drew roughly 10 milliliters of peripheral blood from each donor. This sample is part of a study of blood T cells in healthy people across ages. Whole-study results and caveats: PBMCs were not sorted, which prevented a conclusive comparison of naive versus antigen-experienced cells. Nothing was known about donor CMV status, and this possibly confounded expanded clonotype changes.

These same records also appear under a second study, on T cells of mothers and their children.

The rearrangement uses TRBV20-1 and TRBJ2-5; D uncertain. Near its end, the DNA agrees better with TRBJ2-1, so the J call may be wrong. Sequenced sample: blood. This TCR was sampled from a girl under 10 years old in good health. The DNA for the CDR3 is TGCAGTGCTAGAGATAATCTCTCGAATGAGCAGTTCTTC. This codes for CSARDNLSNEQFF.